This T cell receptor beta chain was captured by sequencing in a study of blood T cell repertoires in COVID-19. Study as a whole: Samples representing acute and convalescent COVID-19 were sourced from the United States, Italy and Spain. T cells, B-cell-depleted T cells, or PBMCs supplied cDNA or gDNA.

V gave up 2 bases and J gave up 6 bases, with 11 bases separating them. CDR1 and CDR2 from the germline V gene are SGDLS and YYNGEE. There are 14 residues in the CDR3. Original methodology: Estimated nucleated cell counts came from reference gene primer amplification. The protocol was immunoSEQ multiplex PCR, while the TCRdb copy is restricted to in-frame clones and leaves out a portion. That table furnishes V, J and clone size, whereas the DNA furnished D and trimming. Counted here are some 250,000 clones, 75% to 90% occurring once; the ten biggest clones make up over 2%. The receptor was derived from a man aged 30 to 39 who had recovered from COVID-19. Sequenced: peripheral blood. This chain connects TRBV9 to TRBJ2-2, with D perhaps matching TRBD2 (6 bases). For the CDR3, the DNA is TGTGCCAGCAGCGTGACTAGTACTTCCGGGGAGCTGTTTTTT. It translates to CASSVTSTSGELFF.